This T cell receptor (beta chain) was obtained from a study of PD-L1 blockade in urothelial cancer. Study as a whole: The patients' atezolizumab therapy, 1,200 mg intravenously every 3 weeks, started in the mid-2010s. Previous chemotherapy exposure amounted to 0 to 3 regimens for patients.

Study-wide results and caveats: In blood at 3 weeks, tumor-associated clones expanded more among patients with durable benefit.

Germline CDR1 is SGHTS and CDR2 is YDEGEE. The CDR3 contains 15 residues. V was pared by 6 bases and J by 4 bases, with 19 bases between. Specified time point: peripheral blood 6 weeks after treatment start. Patients each gave 1 to 8 samples, pretreatment and on-treatment. Here immunoSEQ multiplex PCR was the method, and the copy in TCRdb shows in-frame clones only, minus some. The table includes 42,000 or so clones, roughly 78% detected once. This clone was observed once. Its matching antigen is unknown. This TCR came from a man between 60 and 75 years old with urothelial cancer. J is TRBJ1-2 and V is TRBV5-8, with TRBD1 as a possible D gene (6 bases). This specimen was PBMCs, taken around atezolizumab (anti-PD-L1) treatment. The CDR3 spells CASTLPGHLTYGYTF. The CDR3 DNA reads as TGTGCCAGCACCTTACCGGGACATCTCACCTATGGCTACACCTTC.